This TCR beta chain was sequenced for a study of cytomegalovirus exposure and HLA in healthy donors. PCR amplification relied on 60 Vbeta primers (plus 13 Jbeta primers). Profiling relied on immunoSEQ multiplex PCR, and the TCRdb table lists in-frame clones only, not all of them. This sample has under 200,000 clones, with about 71% found just once. CDR3 size: 13 residues. After removal of 1 base from V and 5 bases from J, the junction contained 2 bases not matched to a gene. Germline V gene data show CDR1 as SGHRS and CDR2 as YFSETQ. V and J are TRBV5-1 and TRBJ2-7, with 8 nucleotides matching TRBD1. Sample: PBMCs. The source of this sequence is a middle-aged man in good health and CMV-seronegative. The DNA for the CDR3 is TGCGCCAGCAGCTTGAACAGGGGGAACGAGCAGTACTTC. Its translation is CASSLNRGNEQYF.